This T cell receptor (beta chain) derives from a study of spatial heterogeneity in lung cancer. Study information: Matched bulk RNA-seq provided a T cell module score, and TCR transcript counts in tumor regions correlated strongly with it. The study observed each unique TCR and UMI combination more than ten times on average in raw reads.

The CDR3 consists of 15 residues. V dropped 2 bases and J dropped 1 base, with 8 bases sitting between them. Germline V gene sequence: CDR1 MDHEN, CDR2 SYDVKM. Study conclusions and caveats: Tumor mutation counts were tracked by expanded intratumoral alpha and beta TCR counts.

A distinct unique molecular identifier was carried by each TCR cDNA molecule. Each CDR3 protein gets one entry after TCRdb re-called the 5' RACE reads with MiXCR. The sample holds approximately 94,000 distinct CDR3 sequences, around 4.3% seen once. This clonotype was seen at least ten times. The antigen is not known. Time point noted: sample taken at primary tumor resection. Without sorting, whole RNA was sequenced from tumor, nontumor lung or frozen PBMC. The chain combines TRBV28 with TRBJ1-4; possibly TRBD1 for D (5 bases). This specimen consisted of lung tumor tissue, obtained at surgery. The TCR sequence derives from a male donor with early-stage non-small cell lung cancer. For the CDR3, the DNA is TGTGCCAGCAGTTTACCTGGGGGAACTAATGAAAAACTGTTTTTT. This encodes CASSLPGGTNEKLFF.